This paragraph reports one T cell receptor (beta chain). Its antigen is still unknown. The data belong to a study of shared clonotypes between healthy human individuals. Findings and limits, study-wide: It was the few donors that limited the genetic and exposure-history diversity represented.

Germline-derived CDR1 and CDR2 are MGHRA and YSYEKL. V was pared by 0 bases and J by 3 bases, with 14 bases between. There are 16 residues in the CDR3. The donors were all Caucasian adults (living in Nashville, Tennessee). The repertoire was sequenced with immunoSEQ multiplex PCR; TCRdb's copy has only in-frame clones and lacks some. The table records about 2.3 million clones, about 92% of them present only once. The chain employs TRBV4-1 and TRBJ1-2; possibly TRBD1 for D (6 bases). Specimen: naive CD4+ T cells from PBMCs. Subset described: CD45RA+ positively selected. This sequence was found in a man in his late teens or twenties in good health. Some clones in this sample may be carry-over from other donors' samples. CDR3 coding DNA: TGCGCCAGCAGCCAAGATCGGACAGACAGCTACTATGGCTACACCTTC. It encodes CASSQDRTDSYYGYTF.